This is a list of T cell receptor beta chains from one sample in a study of blood T cell repertoires in COVID-19. This table comes from immunoSEQ multiplex PCR, and its TCRdb copy is limited to in-frame clones, with some not included. The sample holds 40,000 to 50,000 clones, 81% seen once. Sequencing used peripheral blood. The receptors were sampled from a man aged 35 to 55 with active or convalescent COVID-19. CDR3s include the opening cysteine and the closing phenylalanine or tryptophan. D genes are given only for firm matches. Size is omitted from some rows. Given values are once, few, many or a class for expanded clones.

>TRBD1|NA|TRBV24-1|TRBJ1-2
CATSDGGGQASNYGYTF
TGTGCCACCAGTGATGGGGGCGGACAGGCCTCTAACTATGGCTACACCTTC
>TRBD1|NA|TRBV6-5|TRBJ1-1
CASTREPGGNTEAFF
TGTGCCAGCACCCGCGAGCCAGGGGGCAACACTGAAGCTTTCTTT
>TRBD1|NA|TRBV9|TRBJ2-1
CASSLETGGYNEQFF
TGTGCCAGCAGCCTAGAGACAGGGGGATACAATGAGCAGTTCTTC
>TRBD1|NA|TRBV7-9|TRBJ2-1
CASSPSTGDRAYNEQFF
TGTGCCAGCAGCCCTTCTACCGGAGACAGGGCTTACAATGAGCAGTTCTTC
>NA|NA|TRBV29-1|TRBJ2-5
CSVWRKTQYF
TGCAGCGTTTGGAGAAAGACCCAGTACTTC
>NA|NA|TRBV4-1|TRBJ1-1
CASSRQSNTEAFF
TGCGCCAGCAGCCGACAGTCAAACACTGAAGCTTTCTTT
>NA|NA|TRBV18|TRBJ2-5
CASSPRVDQETQYF
TGTGCCAGCTCTCCACGTGTAGACCAAGAGACCCAGTACTTC
>TRBD1|few|TRBV7-6|TRBJ2-1
CASSQGQGDYNEQFF
TGTGCCAGCAGCCAAGGACAGGGGGACTACAATGAGCAGTTCTTC
>TRBD1|once|TRBV7-9|TRBJ2-2
CASSSGQGQGTGELFF
TGTGCCAGCAGCTCGGGACAGGGGCAGGGCACCGGGGAGCTGTTTTTT
>NA|once|TRBV7-9|TRBJ2-7
CASSHGLPRYEQYF
TGTGCCAGCAGCCACGGACTACCCCGTTACGAGCAGTACTTC
>NA|NA|TRBV28|TRBJ1-1
CASSFPLRNTEAFF
TGTGCCAGCAGTTTTCCCCTGCGAAACACTGAAGCTTTCTTT
>NA|NA|TRBV30|TRBJ1-1
CAWTWSGNTEAFF
TGTGCCTGGACCTGGTCGGGGAACACTGAAGCTTTCTTT
>NA|NA|TRBV5-6|TRBJ2-3
CASSLARDTQYF
TGTGCCAGCAGCTTGGCTCGGGATACGCAGTATTTT
>NA|once|TRBV5-1|TRBJ2-5
CASSLGQVGETQYF
TGCGCCAGCAGCTTGGGGCAGGTCGGAGAGACCCAGTACTTC
>NA|NA|TRBV24-1|TRBJ2-1
CATSDTTIPAGSYNEQFF
TGTGCCACCAGTGACACAACTATCCCGGCGGGCTCCTACAATGAGCAGTTCTTC
>TRBD1|NA|TRBV13|TRBJ1-3
CASSPAGGYGNTIYF
TGTGCCAGCAGTCCGGCAGGGGGTTATGGAAACACCATATATTTT
>TRBD2|NA|TRBV3-1/TRBV3-2|TRBJ2-7
CASSQPLAGGRYEQYF
TGTGCCAGCAGCCAGCCTCTAGCGGGAGGCCGCTACGAGCAGTACTTC
>NA|NA|TRBV7-8|TRBJ2-5
CASSLEPTAETQYF
TGTGCCAGCAGCTTAGAGCCGACAGCAGAGACCCAGTACTTC
>NA|NA|TRBV7-9|TRBJ2-1
CASSLDISNEQFF
TGTGCCAGCAGCTTAGACATTTCGAATGAGCAGTTCTTC
>TRBD2|NA|TRBV10-2|TRBJ2-1
CASSESFGGGEQFF
TGCGCCAGCAGTGAGTCTTTCGGGGGGGGTGAGCAGTTCTTC
>TRBD1|once|TRBV19|TRBJ1-2
CASREYRDRGVYGYTF
TGTGCCAGTCGAGAATACCGGGACAGGGGGGTCTATGGCTACACCTTC
>TRBD1|once|TRBV30|TRBJ2-7
CASTGTGRYYEQYF
TGTGCCTCGACCGGGACAGGGCGTTACTACGAGCAGTACTTC
>NA|NA|TRBV5-4|TRBJ2-2
CASSLRGAPNTGELFF
TGTGCCAGCAGCTTGCGGGGGGCGCCGAACACCGGGGAGCTGTTTTTT
>NA|NA|TRBV28|TRBJ1-1
CASSPPRGATEAFF
TGTGCCAGCAGCCCCCCCCGGGGGGCAACTGAAGCTTTCTTT
>NA|NA|TRBV27|TRBJ1-1
CASSFSGGGTEAFF
TGTGCCAGCAGTTTTAGCGGGGGGGGCACTGAAGCTTTCTTT
>TRBD1|NA|TRBV6-2/TRBV6-3|TRBJ1-1
CASSSGTGGTTEAFF
TGTGCCAGCAGTTCCGGGACAGGGGGCACAACTGAAGCTTTCTTT
>TRBD1|NA|TRBV18|TRBJ1-6
CASSPGQIKNSPLHF
TGTGCCAGCTCACCGGGACAGATCAAGAATTCACCCCTCCACTTT
>TRBD1|NA|TRBV28|TRBJ2-1
CASSFRDRGNPSEQFF
TGTGCCAGCAGTTTTAGGGACAGAGGCAACCCAAGTGAGCAGTTCTTC
>NA|NA|TRBV6-5|TRBJ1-5
CASRRTQGSNQPQHF
TGTGCCAGCAGACGCACACAGGGTAGCAATCAGCCCCAGCATTTT
>NA|once|TRBV27|TRBJ2-7
CASSLIAFGSKNEQYF
TGTGCCAGCAGTTTAATCGCTTTTGGGAGCAAGAACGAGCAGTACTTC
>TRBD1|NA|TRBV9|TRBJ2-1
CASSPGTGSSYNEQFF
TGTGCCAGCAGCCCAGGGACAGGGAGCTCCTACAATGAGCAGTTCTTC
>TRBD1|once|TRBV6-2/TRBV6-3|TRBJ1-5
CASSYVPGTGSNQPQHF
TGTGCCAGCAGTTATGTCCCCGGGACAGGGAGCAATCAGCCCCAGCATTTT
>NA|NA|TRBV25-1|TRBJ1-4
CASSESGGSLNEKLFF
TGTGCCAGCAGTGAATCAGGCGGGTCTCTTAATGAAAAACTGTTTTTT
>TRBD2|NA|TRBV5-1|TRBJ2-7
CASSPGGDPYEQYF
TGCGCCAGCAGCCCGGGGGGTGATCCCTACGAGCAGTACTTC
>TRBD1|NA|TRBV5-1|TRBJ2-7
CASSGQGDEQYF
TGCGCCAGCAGCGGACAGGGAGACGAGCAGTACTTC
>NA|few|TRBV24-1|TRBJ2-3
CATSETSGATDTQYF
TGTGCCACCAGTGAAACAAGCGGCGCCACAGATACGCAGTATTTT
>NA|NA|TRBV11-3|TRBJ2-3
CAITAGATSTDTQYF
TGTGCCATAACGGCAGGGGCGACTAGCACAGATACGCAGTATTTT
>TRBD2|NA|TRBV2|TRBJ2-1
CASIWTSAYNEQFF
TGTGCCAGCATTTGGACTAGCGCATACAATGAGCAGTTCTTC
>NA|few|TRBV3-1/TRBV3-2|TRBJ2-6
CASSQPGSSGANVLTF
TGTGCCAGCAGCCAACCCGGGAGCTCTGGGGCCAACGTCCTGACTTTC
>NA|NA|TRBV4-1|TRBJ2-1
CASSQDLQADNEQFF
TGCGCCAGCAGCCAAGACCTACAGGCAGACAATGAGCAGTTCTTC
>TRBD2|NA|TRBV27|TRBJ2-7
CASSNLPGTSGVYSYEQYF
TGTGCCAGCAGTAACCTCCCCGGGACTAGCGGGGTCTACTCCTACGAGCAGTACTTC
>TRBD1|NA|TRBV4-2|TRBJ2-7
CASSQRTGDEQYF
TGTGCCAGCAGCCAACGGACAGGGGACGAGCAGTACTTC
>NA|NA|TRBV2|TRBJ1-4
CASSRLSGVLAEKLFF
TGTGCCAGCAGCCGATTGTCGGGGGTGCTAGCGGAAAAACTGTTTTTT
>TRBD1|NA|TRBV7-9|TRBJ1-1
CASSLGTGVFGTEAFF
TGTGCCAGCAGCTTAGGGACAGGGGTTTTTGGCACTGAAGCTTTCTTT